This T cell receptor beta chain appears in the sequencing data of a study of cytomegalovirus exposure and HLA in healthy donors. Whole-study results and caveats: Later examination showed HLA-associated TCR beta chains had greater clonal expansion than equally common others. TCR beta chain V- and J-gene trimming was linked, in a later analysis, to a missense variant in DCLRE1C.

Researchers ran the PCR with 60 Vbeta and 13 Jbeta primers. TCRdb keeps only in-frame clones here, not all; method: immunoSEQ multiplex PCR. The table counts tens of thousands of clones; over 15% lies in the top ten. Concerning this clone: The antigen remains unidentified.

Germline CDR1 is LNHDA and CDR2 is SQIVND (reference sequence). Trimming left V 6 bases short and J 4 bases short, with 6 bases between. CDR3 length: 11 residues. The chain recombines TRBV19 with TRBJ1-2; D gene ambiguous. The sequenced sample consisted of PBMCs. This TCR came from a man aged 45-65 years in good health and CMV-seropositive. DNA for the CDR3: TGTGCCAGTAGCCCAGGCTATGGCTACACCTTC. As protein: CASSPGYGYTF. The variable domain in full, completed from reference TRBV19 and TRBJ1-2, reads DGGITQSPKYLFRKEGQNVTLSCEQNLNHDAMYWYRQDPGQGLRLIYYSQIVNDFQKGDIAEGYSVSREKKESFPLTVTSAQKNPTAFYLCASSPGYGYTFGSGTRLTVV.